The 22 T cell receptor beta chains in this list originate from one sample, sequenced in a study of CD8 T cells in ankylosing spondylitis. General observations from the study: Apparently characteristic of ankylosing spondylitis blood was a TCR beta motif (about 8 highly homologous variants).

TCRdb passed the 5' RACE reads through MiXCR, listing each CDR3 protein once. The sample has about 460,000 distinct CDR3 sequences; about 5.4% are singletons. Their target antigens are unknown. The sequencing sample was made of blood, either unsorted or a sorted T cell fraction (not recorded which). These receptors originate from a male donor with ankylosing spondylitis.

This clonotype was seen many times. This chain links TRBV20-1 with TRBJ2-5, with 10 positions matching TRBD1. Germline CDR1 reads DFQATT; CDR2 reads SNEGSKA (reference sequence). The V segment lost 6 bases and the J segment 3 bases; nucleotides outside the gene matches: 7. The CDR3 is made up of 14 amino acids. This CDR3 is CSAIRGQGKETQYF. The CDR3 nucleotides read TGCAGTGCCATCCGGGGACAGGGGAAAGAGACCCAGTACTTC.

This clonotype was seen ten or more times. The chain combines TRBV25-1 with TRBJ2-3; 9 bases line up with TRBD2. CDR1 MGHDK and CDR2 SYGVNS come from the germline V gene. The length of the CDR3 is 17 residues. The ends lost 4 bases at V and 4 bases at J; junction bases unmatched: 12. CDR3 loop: CASSGSVVAGVSDTQYF. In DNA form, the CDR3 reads TGTGCCAGCAGTGGATCCGTCGTAGCGGGAGTGTCAGATACGCAGTATTTT.

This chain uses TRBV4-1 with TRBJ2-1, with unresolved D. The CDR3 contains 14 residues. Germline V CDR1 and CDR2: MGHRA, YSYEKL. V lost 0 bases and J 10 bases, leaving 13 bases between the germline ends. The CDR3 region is CASSQESRVGEQFF. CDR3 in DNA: TGCGCCAGCAGCCAAGAAAGCCGCGTCGGGGAGCAGTTCTTC.

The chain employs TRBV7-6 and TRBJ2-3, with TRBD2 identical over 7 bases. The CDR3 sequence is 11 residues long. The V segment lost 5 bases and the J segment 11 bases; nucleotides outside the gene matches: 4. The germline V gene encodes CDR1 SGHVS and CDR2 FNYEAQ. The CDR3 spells CASSIKREQYF. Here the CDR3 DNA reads TGTGCCAGCAGCATCAAGCGGGAGCAGTATTTT.

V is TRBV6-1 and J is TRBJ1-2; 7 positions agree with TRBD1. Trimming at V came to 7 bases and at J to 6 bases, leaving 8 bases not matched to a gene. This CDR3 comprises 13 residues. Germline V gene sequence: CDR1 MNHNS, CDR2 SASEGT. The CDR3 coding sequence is TGTGCCAGCAAACTAACAGGGGACGATGGCTACACCTTC. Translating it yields CASKLTGDDGYTF.

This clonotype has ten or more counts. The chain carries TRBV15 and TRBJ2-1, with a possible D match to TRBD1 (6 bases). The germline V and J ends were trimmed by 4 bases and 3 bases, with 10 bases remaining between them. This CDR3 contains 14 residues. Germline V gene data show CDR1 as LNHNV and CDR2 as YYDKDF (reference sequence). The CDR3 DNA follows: TGTGCCACCAGCACCCGGACAGTCTACAATGAGCAGTTCTTC. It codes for CATSTRTVYNEQFF.

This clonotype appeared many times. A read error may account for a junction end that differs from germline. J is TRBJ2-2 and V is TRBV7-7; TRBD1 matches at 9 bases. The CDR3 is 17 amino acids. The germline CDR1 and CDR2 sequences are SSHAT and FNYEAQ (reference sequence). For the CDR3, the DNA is TGTGCTAGCAGCCCAGCCGGGACAGGGTACAACACCGGGGAGCTGTTTTTT. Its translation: CASSPAGTGYNTGELFF.

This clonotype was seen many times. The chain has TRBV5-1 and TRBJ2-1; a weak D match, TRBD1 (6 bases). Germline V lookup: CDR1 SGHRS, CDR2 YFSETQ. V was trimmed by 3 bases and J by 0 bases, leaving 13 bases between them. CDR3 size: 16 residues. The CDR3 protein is CASSSQGLSSYNEQFF. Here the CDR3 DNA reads TGCGCCAGCAGCTCTCAGGGGCTCAGCTCCTACAATGAGCAGTTCTTC.

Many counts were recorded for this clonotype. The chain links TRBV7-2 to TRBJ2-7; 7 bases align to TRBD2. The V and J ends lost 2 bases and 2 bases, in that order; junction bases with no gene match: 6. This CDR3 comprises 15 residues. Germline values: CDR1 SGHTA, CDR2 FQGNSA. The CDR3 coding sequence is TGTGCCAGCAGCTTAAGGCGTACTAGCGCCTACGAGCAGTACTTC. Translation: CASSLRRTSAYEQYF.

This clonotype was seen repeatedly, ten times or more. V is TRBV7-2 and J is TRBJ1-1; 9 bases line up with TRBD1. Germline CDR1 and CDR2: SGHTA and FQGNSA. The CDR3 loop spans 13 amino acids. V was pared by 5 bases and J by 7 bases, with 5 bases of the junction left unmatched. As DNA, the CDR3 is TGTGCCAGCAGCCGCCGACAGGGGGGTGAAGCTTTCTTT. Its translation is CASSRRQGGEAFF.

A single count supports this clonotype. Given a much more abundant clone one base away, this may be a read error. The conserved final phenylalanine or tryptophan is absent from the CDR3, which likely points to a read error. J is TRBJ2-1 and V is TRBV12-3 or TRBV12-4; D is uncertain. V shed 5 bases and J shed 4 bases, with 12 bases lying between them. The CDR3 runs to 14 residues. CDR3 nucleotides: TGTGCCAGCAGTCCGAGGACGGGTTACAATGAGCAGTTCCTC. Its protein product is CASSPRTGYNEQFL.

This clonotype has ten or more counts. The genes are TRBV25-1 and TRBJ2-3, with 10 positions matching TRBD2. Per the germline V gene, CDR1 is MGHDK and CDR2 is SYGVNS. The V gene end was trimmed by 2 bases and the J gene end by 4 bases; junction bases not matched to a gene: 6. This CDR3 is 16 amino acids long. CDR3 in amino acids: CASSEGLAGDSDTQYF. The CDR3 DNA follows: TGTGCCAGCAGTGAAGGTCTAGCGGGGGACTCAGATACGCAGTATTTT.

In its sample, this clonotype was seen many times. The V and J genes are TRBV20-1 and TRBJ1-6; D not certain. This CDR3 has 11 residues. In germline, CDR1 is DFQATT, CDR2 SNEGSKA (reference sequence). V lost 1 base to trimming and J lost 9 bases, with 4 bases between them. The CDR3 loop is CSARVGSPLHF. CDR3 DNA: TGCAGTGCTAGAGTGGGTTCACCCCTCCACTTT.

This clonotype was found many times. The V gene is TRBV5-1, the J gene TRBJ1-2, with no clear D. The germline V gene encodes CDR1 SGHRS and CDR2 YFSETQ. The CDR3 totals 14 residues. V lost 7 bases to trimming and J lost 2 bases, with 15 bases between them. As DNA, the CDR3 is TGCGCCAGCTCGGCGGTGGCCAACAACTATGGCTACACCTTC. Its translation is CASSAVANNYGYTF.

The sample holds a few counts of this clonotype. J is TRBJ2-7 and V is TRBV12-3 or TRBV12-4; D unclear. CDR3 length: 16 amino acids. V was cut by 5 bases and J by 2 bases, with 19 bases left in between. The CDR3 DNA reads TGTGCCAGCAGTCTCTTACTTTGGGAAAAAACCTACGAGCAGTACTTC. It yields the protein CASSLLLWEKTYEQYF.

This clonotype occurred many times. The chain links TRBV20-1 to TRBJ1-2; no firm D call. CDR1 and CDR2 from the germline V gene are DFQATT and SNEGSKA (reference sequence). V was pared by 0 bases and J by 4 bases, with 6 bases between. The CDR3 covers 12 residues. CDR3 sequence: CSARDRGYGYTF. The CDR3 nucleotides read TGCAGTGCTAGAGATCGGGGCTATGGCTACACCTTC.

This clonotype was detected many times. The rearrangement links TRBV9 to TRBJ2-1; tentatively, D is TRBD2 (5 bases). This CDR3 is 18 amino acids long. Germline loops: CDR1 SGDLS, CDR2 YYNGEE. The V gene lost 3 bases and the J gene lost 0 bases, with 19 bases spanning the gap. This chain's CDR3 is CASSEPRLLPSSYNEQFF. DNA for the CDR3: TGTGCCAGCAGCGAGCCCCGACTATTACCAAGCTCCTACAATGAGCAGTTCTTC.

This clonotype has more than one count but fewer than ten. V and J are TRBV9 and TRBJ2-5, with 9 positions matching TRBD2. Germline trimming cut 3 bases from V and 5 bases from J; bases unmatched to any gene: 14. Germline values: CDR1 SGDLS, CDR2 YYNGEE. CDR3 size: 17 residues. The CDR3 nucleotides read TGTGCCAGCAGCGCCTCCCGTAGCGGGGGCTATGGGGAGACCCAGTACTTC. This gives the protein CASSASRSGGYGETQYF. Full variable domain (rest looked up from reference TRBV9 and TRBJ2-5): DSGVTQTPKHLITATGQRVTLRCSPRSGDLSVYWYQQSLDQGLQFLIQYYNGEERAKGNILERFSAQQFPDLHSELNLSSLELGDSALYFCASSASRSGGYGETQYFGPGTRLLVL.

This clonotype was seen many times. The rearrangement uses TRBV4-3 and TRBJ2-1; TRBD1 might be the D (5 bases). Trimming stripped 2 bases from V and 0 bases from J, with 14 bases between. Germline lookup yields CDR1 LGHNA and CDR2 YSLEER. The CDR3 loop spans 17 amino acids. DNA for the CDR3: TGCGCCAGCAGCCAACCCCTAGGGGCAACCTCCTACAATGAGCAGTTCTTC. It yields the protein CASSQPLGATSYNEQFF.

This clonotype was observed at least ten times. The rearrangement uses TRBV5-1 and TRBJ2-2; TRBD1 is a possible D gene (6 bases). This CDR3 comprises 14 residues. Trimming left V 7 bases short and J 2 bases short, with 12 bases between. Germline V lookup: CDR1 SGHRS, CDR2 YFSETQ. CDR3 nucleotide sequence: TGCGCCAGCGGAGTGACAGGCAACACCGGGGAGCTGTTTTTT. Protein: CASGVTGNTGELFF.

The CDR3 spells CSAPRTSGRSTDTQYF. The DNA for the CDR3 is TGCAGTGCGCCCAGGACTAGCGGGAGATCCACAGATACGCAGTATTTT. This chain links TRBV20-1 with TRBJ2-3; TRBD2 aligns across 13 bases. V trimming: 6 bases; J trimming: 2 bases; junction bases outside the gene matches: 8. The germline gives CDR1 DFQATT, CDR2 SNEGSKA (reference sequence). The CDR3 is made up of 16 amino acids.

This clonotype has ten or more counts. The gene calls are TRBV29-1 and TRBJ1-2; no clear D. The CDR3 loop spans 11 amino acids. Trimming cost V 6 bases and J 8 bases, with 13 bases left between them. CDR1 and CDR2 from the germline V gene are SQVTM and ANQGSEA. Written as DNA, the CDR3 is TGCAGCGTAGGGCCCGGCGACGGCTACACCTTC. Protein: CSVGPGDGYTF.